The 25 T cell receptor beta chains presented below share a single source sample, sequenced in a study of CD8 T cells in Susac syndrome (dated by TCRdb to about 2019). Receptor amplification or capture employed the immunoSEQ multiplex PCR assay. RNA was extracted using the RNeasy kit, and about 0.5 to 1 ug of the RNA was reverse transcribed with random hexamers. TCRdb applied fastp at Q25 and MiXCR to the public reads, then kept only in-frame beta chains. Entries that share a CDR3 protein sequence are merged under the most common genes and DNA. The sample includes about 300,000 distinct CDR3 sequences, with 85% observed a single time. 0.21% of the sample rests with the top ten. The sequencing input was CD8+ T cells from PBMCs. These receptors all come from a human donor with multiple sclerosis.

This clonotype was seen more than once but under ten times. The chain couples TRBV7-8 to TRBJ2-6; D is unresolved. The CDR3 spans 16 residues. V shed 2 bases and J shed 4 bases, with 12 bases lying between them. Germline V gene sequence: CDR1 SGHVS, CDR2 FQNEAQ. This chain's CDR3 is CASSLQAVPGANVLTF. CDR3 DNA sequence: TGTGCCAGCAGCTTACAGGCAGTGCCAGGGGCCAACGTCCTGACTTTC.

The chain joins TRBV9 to TRBJ2-2; the match to TRBD1 covers 10 bases. With 4 bases clipped from V and 0 bases from J, the junction kept 6 bases outside the gene matches. Germline values: CDR1 SGDLS, CDR2 YYNGEE. The CDR3 runs to 17 residues. The CDR3 is CASSPQGQGTNTGELFF. DNA of the CDR3: TGTGCCAGCAGCCCTCAGGGACAGGGGACGAACACCGGGGAGCTGTTTTTT.

This clonotype occurred once. The chain recombines TRBV5-4 with TRBJ2-1; TRBD2 agrees at 13 bases. Trimming took 4 bases from V and 8 from J; bases not matched to a gene: 9. The CDR3 is 16 residues long. The germline V gene encodes CDR1 SGHNT and CDR2 YYREEE (reference sequence). This CDR3 reads CASSTRTSGRTHEQFF. The CDR3 DNA reads TGTGCCAGCAGCACCCGGACTAGCGGGAGAACGCATGAGCAGTTCTTC. The entire variable domain, with the rest obtained from reference TRBV5-4 and TRBJ2-1, is as follows: ETGVTQSPTHLIKTRGQQVTLRCSSQSGHNTVSWYQQALGQGPQFIFQYYREEENGRGNFPPRFSGLQFPNYSSELNVNALELDDSALYLCASSTRTSGRTHEQFFGPGTRLTVL.

The genes are TRBV6-2 or TRBV6-3 and TRBJ1-5; 8 bases match TRBD1. CDR1 and CDR2 from the germline V gene are MNHEY and SVGEGT. After removal of 5 bases from V and 0 bases from J, the junction contained 9 bases not matched to a gene. This CDR3 has 17 residues. CDR3 protein: CASSRRDRPTSNQPQHF. The CDR3 nucleotides are TGTGCCAGCAGTCGACGGGACAGGCCGACTAGCAATCAGCCCCAGCATTTT.

The gene calls are TRBV20-1 and TRBJ2-7; no clear D gene. The CDR3 extends over 14 amino acids. V was trimmed by 0 bases and J by 2 bases, leaving 11 bases between them. CDR1 is DFQATT, CDR2 SNEGSKA, per germline (reference sequence). The CDR3 spells CSARDTYSAYEQYF. CDR3 DNA sequence: TGCAGTGCTAGAGACACGTACTCGGCCTACGAGCAGTACTTC.

This clonotype has a handful of counts. The chain carries TRBV6-1 and TRBJ1-2; tentatively, D is TRBD1 (6 bases). V lost 2 bases, J lost 4 bases, and 11 bases lay in between. CDR3 length: 14 amino acids. Germline loops: CDR1 MNHNS, CDR2 SASEGT. The chain's CDR3 is CASSELETGYGYTF. CDR3 nucleotide sequence: TGTGCCAGCAGTGAACTTGAGACAGGCTATGGCTACACCTTC.

The V gene is TRBV5-4, the J gene TRBJ2-1; D possibly corresponds to TRBD1 (5 bases). The CDR3 runs 14 residues. Germline CDR1 is SGHNT and CDR2 is YYREEE (reference sequence). V was trimmed by 2 bases and J by 3 bases, leaving 9 bases between them. CDR3 DNA sequence: TGTGCCAGCAGCTTTCGACAGAGCTACAATGAGCAGTTCTTC. Translated, it gives CASSFRQSYNEQFF.

The V gene is TRBV6-5, the J gene TRBJ2-7, with D maybe TRBD2 (5 bases). V was cut by 0 bases and J by 2 bases, with 20 bases left in between. Germline V gene sequence: CDR1 MNHEY, CDR2 SVGAGI. The CDR3 runs 18 residues. CDR3 nucleotides: TGTGCCAGCAGTTACTCGTCTACTGGCGGAGGAATGACCTACGAGCAGTACTTC. It is translated as CASSYSSTGGGMTYEQYF.

As DNA, the CDR3 is TGTGCCAGCAGCTCCGCGATCGATCTCGAGACCCAGTACTTC. Translation gives CASSSAIDLETQYF. The V and J genes are TRBV7-9 and TRBJ2-5; D not certain. CDR3 length equals 14 residues. V was clipped by 4 bases and J by 5 bases, with 14 bases between them. From germline, CDR1 is SEHNR and CDR2 FQNEAQ (reference sequence).

J is TRBJ1-2 and V is TRBV27; D is perhaps TRBD1 (6 bases). The germline V gene encodes CDR1 MNHEY and CDR2 SMNVEV (reference sequence). CDR3 length equals 13 residues. V dropped 4 bases and J dropped 8 bases, with 14 bases sitting between them. This chain's CDR3 is CASSSHRVFGYTF. In DNA form, the CDR3 reads TGTGCCAGCAGTTCCCACAGGGTCTTCGGCTACACCTTC.

The chain has TRBV7-8 and TRBJ2-5, with D perhaps TRBD2 (5 bases). The CDR3 spans 15 residues. V lost 4 bases, J lost 7 bases, and 19 bases lay in between. CDR1 and CDR2 from the germline V gene are SGHVS and FQNEAQ. The CDR3 spells CASSSEGNLGRTQYF. CDR3 bases: TGTGCCAGCAGCTCCGAGGGCAACTTGGGTCGGACCCAGTACTTC.

V and J are TRBV5-6 and TRBJ2-7; D is possibly TRBD1 (6 bases). Germline values: CDR1 SGHDT, CDR2 YYEEEE. The CDR3 runs to 17 residues. V lost 3 bases and J lost 2, with 21 bases in between. The CDR3 coding sequence is TGTGCCAGCAGCTCGAAGGGAGCGGACAGCCTTACCTACGAGCAGTACTTC. This translates into CASSSKGADSLTYEQYF.

The rearrangement links TRBV15 to TRBJ2-7; D gene uncertain. V lost 1 base, J lost 4 bases, and 5 bases lay in between. Germline loops: CDR1 LNHNV, CDR2 YYDKDF (reference sequence). The CDR3 runs 12 residues. CDR3 coding DNA: TGTGCCACCAGCAGAGGGACGTACGAGCAGTACTTC. Residues: CATSRGTYEQYF.

V is TRBV6-2 or TRBV6-3 and J is TRBJ2-1, with 7 bases aligning to TRBD2. The CDR3 extends over 17 amino acids. CDR1 and CDR2 from the germline V gene are MNHEY and SVGEGT. V gave up 4 bases and J gave up 0 bases; unmatched junction bases: 9. CDR3 amino acids: CASSSTTSASSYNEQFF. The CDR3 DNA reads as TGTGCCAGCAGTTCTACCACTAGCGCCAGCTCCTACAATGAGCAGTTCTTC.

This clonotype showed up just a few times. The chain has TRBV27 and TRBJ2-7; TRBD2 matches at 11 bases. There are 15 residues in the CDR3. In germline, CDR1 is MNHEY, CDR2 SMNVEV (reference sequence). With 4 bases clipped from V and 1 base from J, the junction kept 3 bases outside the gene matches. The CDR3 loop reads CASSSGTSGSYEQYF. As DNA, the CDR3 is TGTGCCAGCAGTTCCGGGACTAGCGGTTCCTACGAGCAGTACTTC.

This clonotype showed up just a few times. CDR3 residues: CASSHDDHKGNQPQHF. The CDR3, as DNA: TGTGCCAGTAGTCATGACGACCATAAGGGGAATCAGCCCCAGCATTTT. This rearrangement joins TRBV19 to TRBJ1-5; possible D gene TRBD1, 5 bases. Germline CDR1 reads LNHDA; CDR2 reads SQIVND (reference sequence). The CDR3 has 16 amino acids. V lost 5 bases to trimming and J lost 4 bases, with 18 bases between them.

CDR3 region: CASMRRNNYGYTF. The CDR3 bases are TGTGCCAGTATGAGGCGGAACAACTATGGCTACACCTTC. This chain links TRBV19 with TRBJ1-2, with D uncertain. In germline, CDR1 is LNHDA, CDR2 SQIVND (reference sequence). The CDR3 loop spans 13 amino acids. Between the trimmed V and J ends, which lost 7 bases and 2 bases, there was a span of 11 bases.

This chain joins TRBV7-6 and TRBJ2-7; D uncertain. The CDR3 is made up of 15 amino acids. Trimming cost V 3 bases and J 0 bases, with 12 bases left between them. Germline lookup yields CDR1 SGHVS and CDR2 FNYEAQ. The CDR3 sequence: CASSFSGISSYEQYF. The CDR3 DNA reads TGTGCCAGCAGCTTTAGTGGGATCAGCTCCTACGAGCAGTACTTC.

The CDR3 nucleotides read TGTGCCAGCAGCTTCCGGGGCCCCGAGCAGTACTTC. Protein sequence: CASSFRGPEQYF. The chain combines TRBV5-6 with TRBJ2-7; D might be TRBD1 or TRBD2, each matching 5 bases. Germline CDR1 reads SGHDT; CDR2 reads YYEEEE. There are 12 residues in the CDR3. Trimming shortened V by 2 bases and J by 6 bases, and 9 bases separated the two germline ends.

J is TRBJ2-3 and V is TRBV29-1; D gene unclear. Germline-derived CDR1 and CDR2 are SQVTM and ANQGSEA. Trimming left V 3 bases short and J 4 bases short, with 8 bases between. The CDR3 runs 12 residues. CDR3 sequence: CSVDQEPDTQYF. Written as DNA, the CDR3 is TGCAGCGTTGATCAGGAACCAGATACGCAGTATTTT.

The sample holds one count of this clonotype. The rearrangement links TRBV28 to TRBJ2-5; D possibly corresponds to TRBD1 (6 bases). The V gene lost 6 bases and the J gene lost 5 bases, with 13 bases spanning the gap. The length of the CDR3 is 13 residues. Germline V lookup: CDR1 MDHEN, CDR2 SYDVKM. The CDR3: CASSNNREETQYF. The CDR3 DNA sequence: TGTGCCAGCAGCAACAACAGGGAGGAGACCCAGTACTTC.

The rearrangement uses TRBV7-9 and TRBJ2-1; D unclear. Germline V CDR1 and CDR2: SEHNR, FQNEAQ (reference sequence). V lost 5 bases, J lost 6 bases, and 17 bases lay in between. The CDR3 loop spans 15 amino acids. CDR3 in DNA: TGTGCCAGCAGCCCTACCCCAACCCGAACCAATGAGCAGTTCTTC. It codes for CASSPTPTRTNEQFF.

The V call is TRBV18, the J call TRBJ2-1; TRBD1 agrees at 10 bases. The CDR3 covers 17 residues. Germline-derived CDR1 and CDR2 are KGHSH and LQKENI. Losses at the gene ends were 1 base for V and 4 bases for J; bases not matched to a gene: 7. CDR3 residues: CASSPQMDRGEYNEQFF. In DNA form, the CDR3 reads TGTGCCAGCTCACCACAAATGGACAGGGGGGAGTACAATGAGCAGTTCTTC.

The rearrangement joins TRBV4-3 to TRBJ1-3; D remains unclear. V was pared by 0 bases and J by 2 bases, with 2 bases between. CDR1 LGHNA and CDR2 YSLEER come from the germline V gene. The CDR3 runs to 13 residues. The chain's CDR3 is CASSQETGNTIYF. CDR3 in DNA: TGCGCCAGCAGCCAAGAAACTGGAAACACCATATATTTT.

This chain connects TRBV4-3 to TRBJ2-7; no firm D call. CDR3 length: 15 amino acids. CDR1 LGHNA and CDR2 YSLEER come from the germline V gene. The V and J ends lost 1 base and 0 bases respectively, with 10 bases between them. The CDR3 here is CASSQGRSASYEQYF. The CDR3 coding sequence is TGCGCCAGCAGCCAAGGGCGTTCAGCCTCCTACGAGCAGTACTTC.